This TCR beta chain comes out of a study of response to subunit inactivated influenza vaccine. Each CDR3 protein is one row after TCRdb ran MiXCR on the RT-PCR reads. The table lists roughly 700,000 distinct CDR3 sequences, 14% of them singletons. The source of this sequence is a man aged 50 or older who received an inactivated influenza vaccine. The specimen comprised PBMCs from blood, sampled around 14 days before vaccination.

Here the CDR3 reads CASSGGNSYNSPLHF. The CDR3 bases are TGTGCCAGCAGTGGGGGGAACTCCTATAATTCACCCCTCCACTTT. The chain is built from TRBV2 and TRBJ1-6; D is possibly TRBD1 (5 bases). V was trimmed by 4 bases and J by 0 bases, leaving 7 bases between them. This CDR3 has 15 residues. In germline, CDR1 is SNHLY, CDR2 FYNNEI.